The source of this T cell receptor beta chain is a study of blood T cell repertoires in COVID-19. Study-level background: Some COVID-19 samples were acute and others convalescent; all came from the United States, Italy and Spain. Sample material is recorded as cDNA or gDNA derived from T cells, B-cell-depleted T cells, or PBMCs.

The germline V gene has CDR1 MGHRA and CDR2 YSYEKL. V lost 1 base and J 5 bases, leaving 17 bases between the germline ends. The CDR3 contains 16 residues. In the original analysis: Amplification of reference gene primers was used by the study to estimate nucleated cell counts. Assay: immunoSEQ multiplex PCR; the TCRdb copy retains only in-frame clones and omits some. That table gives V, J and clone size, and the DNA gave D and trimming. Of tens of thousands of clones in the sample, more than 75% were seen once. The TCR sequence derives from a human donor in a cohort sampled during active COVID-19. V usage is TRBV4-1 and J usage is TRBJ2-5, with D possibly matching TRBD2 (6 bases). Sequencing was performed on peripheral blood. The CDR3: CASSQGDRDSSETQYF. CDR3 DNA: TGCGCCAGCAGCCAAGGAGATCGGGACTCTTCTGAGACCCAGTACTTC.